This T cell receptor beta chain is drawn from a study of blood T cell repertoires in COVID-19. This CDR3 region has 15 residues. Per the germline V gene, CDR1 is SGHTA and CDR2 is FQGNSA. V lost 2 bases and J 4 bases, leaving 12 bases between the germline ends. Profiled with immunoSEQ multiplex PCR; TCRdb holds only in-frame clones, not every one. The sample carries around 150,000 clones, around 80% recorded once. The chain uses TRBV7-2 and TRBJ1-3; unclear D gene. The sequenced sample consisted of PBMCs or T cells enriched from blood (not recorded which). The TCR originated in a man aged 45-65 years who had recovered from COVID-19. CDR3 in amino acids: CASSLLASFGNTIYF. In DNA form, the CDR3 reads TGTGCCAGCAGCTTACTTGCCAGTTTCGGAAACACCATATATTTT.